The next 5 T cell receptor beta chains were all read from a single sample in a study of shared clonotypes between healthy human individuals. The method was immunoSEQ multiplex PCR; TCRdb's version includes in-frame clones alone and lacks a portion of them. The data show roughly 410,000 clones, with about 96% seen just once and around 0.3% held by the top ten. Sequenced sample: memory CD8+ T cells sorted from blood. Subset noted: CD45RO+ cells pooled with CCR7-negative TemRA cells. The origin of the receptors is a man aged 30 to 45 in good health.

This chain links TRBV6-6 with TRBJ1-1, with TRBD1 matching 7 bases. This CDR3 has 14 residues. V lost 4 bases, J lost 1 base, and 3 bases stayed unmatched. Germline V CDR1 and CDR2: MNHNY, SVGAGI (reference sequence). The CDR3 loop is CASSFNRGNTEAFF. The DNA of the CDR3 is TGTGCCAGCAGTTTCAACAGGGGGAACACTGAAGCTTTCTTT.

The chain joins TRBV19 to TRBJ1-5; D gene uncertain. The CDR3 has 12 amino acids. Trimming shortened V by 5 bases and J by 3 bases, and 5 bases separated the two germline ends. Germline CDR1 reads LNHDA; CDR2 reads SQIVND (reference sequence). CDR3 loop: CASSPINQPQHF. DNA for the CDR3: TGTGCCAGTAGTCCCATCAATCAGCCCCAGCATTTT.

The rearrangement uses TRBV6-5 and TRBJ1-1, with 8 bases aligning to TRBD1. J was trimmed by 1 base and V by 7 bases; bases with no gene match: 8. Per germline, CDR1 MNHEY and CDR2 SVGAGI. The CDR3 is 15 amino acids. CDR3 coding DNA: TGTGCCAGCACCGACGCAGGGGGCGCGAACACTGAAGCTTTCTTT. Translation: CASTDAGGANTEAFF.

The chain couples TRBV7-2 to TRBJ2-7; TRBD2 agrees at 7 bases. Germline CDR1 and CDR2: SGHTA and FQGNSA. The J segment lost 0 bases and the V segment lost 1 base, leaving 6 bases of the junction unmatched. The CDR3 covers 16 residues. The DNA of the CDR3 is TGTGCCAGCAGCTTAGTGGGGGGGAACCCCTCCTACGAGCAGTACTTC. The encoded protein is CASSLVGGNPSYEQYF.

The V and J genes are TRBV19 and TRBJ1-3; D might be TRBD1 (5 bases). CDR3 length: 14 residues. V lost 5 bases to trimming and J lost 0 bases, with 8 bases between them. Germline CDR1 and CDR2: LNHDA and SQIVND (reference sequence). The CDR3, as DNA: TGTGCCAGTAGTTCGACAGCCTCTGGAAACACCATATATTTT. It specifies CASSSTASGNTIYF.